The 27 T cell receptor beta chains below come from one sample, sequenced in a study of T cell responses to AZD1222 COVID-19 vaccine. TCRdb keeps only in-frame clones here, not all; method: immunoSEQ multiplex PCR. The table shows some 110,000 clones, with around 84% occurring only once. Sequencing used peripheral blood, obtained 28 days after the second AZD1222 dose. Source of these receptors: an adult who received the AZD1222 COVID-19 vaccine.

V is TRBV5-5 and J is TRBJ2-3; a possible D gene is TRBD1 (7 bases). V was trimmed by 2 bases and J by 4 bases, leaving 14 bases between them. Germline values: CDR1 SGHKS, CDR2 YYEKEE (reference sequence). The CDR3 is 15 residues long. The CDR3 DNA reads as TGTGCCAGCAGCTTTGGCACAGGGGAGGCAGATACGCAGTATTTT. Its translation is CASSFGTGEADTQYF.

Points on this clone: A junction boundary mismatches the germline segment, possibly from a read error. V is TRBV3-1 (or the pseudogene TRBV3-2) and J is TRBJ2-1; 7 bases align to TRBD2. This CDR3 is 15 amino acids long. Germline values: CDR1 LGHDT, CDR2 YNNKEL (reference sequence). The CDR3 DNA follows: TGTGCCAGCAGCAAAGACAGCGGGATCGTCAATGAGCAGTTCTTC. Residues: CASSKDSGIVNEQFF.

The chain joins TRBV7-9 to TRBJ1-3, with a tentative D call TRBD1 (5 bases). The germline gives CDR1 SEHNR, CDR2 FQNEAQ (reference sequence). Trimming took 3 bases from V and 0 from J, leaving 9 bases between them. This CDR3 comprises 15 residues. CDR3 DNA sequence: TGTGCCAGCAGCTTGGCAGGGCCCTCTGGAAACACCATATATTTT. Amino acid sequence: CASSLAGPSGNTIYF.

J is TRBJ2-2 and V is TRBV4-3; TRBD1 matches 9 bases. V trimming: 3 bases; J trimming: 3 bases; junction bases outside the gene matches: 5. Germline CDR1 LGHNA, CDR2 YSLEER. The CDR3 loop spans 16 amino acids. The CDR3 bases are TGCGCCAGCAGCCAGTCGGACAGGGGCCACACCGGGGAGCTGTTTTTT. Translation gives CASSQSDRGHTGELFF.

This chain connects TRBV6-2 or TRBV6-3 to TRBJ1-1; D is possibly TRBD1 (6 bases). CDR3 length: 14 residues. CDR1 and CDR2 (germline): MNHEY, SVGEGT. V dropped 6 bases and J dropped 1 base, with 12 bases sitting between them. CDR3 in amino acids: CASSLQGWNTEAFF. Written as DNA, the CDR3 is TGTGCCAGCAGCCTACAGGGTTGGAACACTGAAGCTTTCTTT.

The rearrangement joins TRBV6-5 to TRBJ1-3; 7 bases are a match to TRBD1. The germline V gene has CDR1 MNHEY and CDR2 SVGAGI. The CDR3 sequence is 14 residues long. Trimming removed 6 bases from V and 0 bases from J; junction bases left unmatched: 2. The CDR3: CASSGTASGNTIYF. DNA of the CDR3: TGTGCCAGCAGCGGGACAGCCTCTGGAAACACCATATATTTT.

The chain joins TRBV11-2 to TRBJ1-1; D is unresolved. V lost 1 base and J 3 bases, leaving 9 bases between the germline ends. The CDR3 sequence is 14 residues long. Germline CDR1 and CDR2: SGHAT and FQNNGV. CDR3 nucleotide sequence: TGTGCCAGCAGCTTAGCCGGGCAGGACACTGAAGCTTTCTTT. Translation: CASSLAGQDTEAFF.

The V call is TRBV6-5, the J call TRBJ2-2; D gene unclear. This CDR3 region has 16 residues. Germline CDR1 and CDR2: MNHEY and SVGAGI. V dropped 4 bases and J dropped 2 bases, with 14 bases sitting between them. This chain's CDR3 is CASSSLDGLNTGELFF. The CDR3 DNA is TGTGCCAGCAGTTCCCTGGACGGATTAAACACCGGGGAGCTGTTTTTT.

This rearrangement joins TRBV18 to TRBJ1-2; D remains ambiguous. CDR3 length equals 15 residues. Per the germline V gene, CDR1 is KGHSH and CDR2 is LQKENI. The V gene lost 4 bases and the J gene lost 5 bases, with 17 bases spanning the gap. CDR3 sequence reads: CASSLGPPGKYGYTF. CDR3 coding DNA: TGTGCCAGCTCACTAGGACCCCCGGGGAAATATGGCTACACCTTC.

V is TRBV19 and J is TRBJ2-6, with D perhaps TRBD2 (5 bases). Germline lookup yields CDR1 LNHDA and CDR2 SQIVND (reference sequence). The ends were cut back, 3 bases at V and 0 bases at J, with 21 bases in the middle. The CDR3 loop spans 20 amino acids. Here the CDR3 reads CASSIRGLKSLRSGANVLTF. The CDR3 DNA is TGTGCCAGTAGTATTCGGGGATTAAAGTCCCTACGCTCTGGGGCCAACGTCCTGACTTTC.

The J gene is TRBJ2-3, the V gene TRBV5-1; D is perhaps TRBD2 (5 bases). The CDR3 runs 16 residues. Germline V gene lookup returns CDR1 SGHRS and CDR2 YFSETQ. The germline V and J ends were trimmed by 0 bases and 1 base, with 12 bases remaining between them. The DNA of the CDR3 is TGCGCCAGCAGCTTGGCGGGGTTGTCGGGCACAGATACGCAGTATTTT. Translation gives CASSLAGLSGTDTQYF.

The chain combines TRBV5-1 with TRBJ2-7; unclear D gene. CDR3 size: 15 residues. CDR1 is SGHRS, CDR2 YFSETQ, per germline. V dropped 0 bases and J dropped 0 bases, with 10 bases sitting between them. The CDR3 DNA reads TGCGCCAGCAGCTTGGCAGGAACACGCTCCTACGAGCAGTACTTC. Amino acid sequence: CASSLAGTRSYEQYF.

The chain is built from TRBV6-6 and TRBJ2-5, with a weak D call TRBD2 (7 bases). CDR1 is MNHNY, CDR2 SVGAGI, per germline (reference sequence). This CDR3 comprises 16 residues. Trimming removed 4 bases from V and 2 bases from J, with 17 bases in between. The CDR3 spells CASSWGGGQTQETQYF. CDR3 bases: TGTGCCAGCAGTTGGGGGGGTGGACAGACACAAGAGACCCAGTACTTC.

The chain links TRBV5-1 to TRBJ1-5, with TRBD1 as a possible D gene (5 bases). V was cut by 0 bases and J by 7 bases, with 14 bases left in between. The CDR3 is made up of 15 amino acids. Germline assignment: CDR1 SGHRS and CDR2 YFSETQ. The chain's CDR3 is CASSLAREGPQPQHF. CDR3 DNA sequence: TGCGCCAGCAGCTTGGCCAGGGAGGGCCCCCAGCCCCAGCATTTT.

This clone was picked up a small number of times. The V and J genes are TRBV6-4 and TRBJ2-1; 10 nucleotides line up with TRBD2. The CDR3 totals 15 residues. CDR1 is MRHNA, CDR2 SNTAGT, per germline. The ends lost 4 bases at V and 0 bases at J; junction bases unmatched: 0. In DNA, the CDR3 is TGTGCCAGCAGTGCTAGCGGGGGCTCCTACAATGAGCAGTTCTTC. It translates to CASSASGGSYNEQFF.

The chain has TRBV19 and TRBJ2-1, with TRBD1 identical over 11 bases. Germline lookup yields CDR1 LNHDA and CDR2 SQIVND (reference sequence). V dropped 4 bases and J dropped 5; count of bases not matched to a gene: 7. The CDR3 extends over 16 amino acids. CDR3 loop: CASSRLRGQGDNEQFF. DNA for the CDR3: TGTGCCAGTAGTAGGCTGCGGGGACAGGGGGACAATGAGCAGTTCTTC.

This sequence joins TRBV7-2 and TRBJ2-7; 10 positions match TRBD1. Germline-derived CDR1 and CDR2 are SGHTA and FQGNSA. Trimming removed 3 bases from V and 6 bases from J; junction bases left unmatched: 8. The CDR3 contains 15 residues. CDR3 amino acids: CASSFFGTGALEQYF. Here the CDR3 DNA reads TGTGCCAGCAGCTTTTTTGGGACAGGGGCCCTCGAGCAGTACTTC.

This rearrangement joins TRBV7-2 to TRBJ2-2; D unresolved. This CDR3 comprises 17 residues. Per the germline V gene, CDR1 is SGHTA and CDR2 is FQGNSA. Trimming left V 2 bases short and J 7 bases short, with 20 bases between. The CDR3 spells CASSLRPTASRGGELFF. Written as DNA, the CDR3 is TGTGCCAGCAGCTTAAGGCCCACAGCATCCCGAGGCGGGGAGCTGTTTTTT.

The rearrangement uses TRBV4-1 and TRBJ2-7; TRBD2 agrees at 8 bases. The CDR3 has 13 amino acids. The germline gives CDR1 MGHRA, CDR2 YSYEKL. Germline trimming cut 4 bases from V and 4 bases from J; bases unmatched to any gene: 3. CDR3 DNA sequence: TGCGCCAGCAGCCCGACTAGCGAGTACGAGCAGTACTTC. It is translated as CASSPTSEYEQYF.

The genes are TRBV4-1 and TRBJ1-1; D remains unclear. Germline V CDR1 and CDR2: MGHRA, YSYEKL. V was pared by 3 bases and J by 4 bases, with 21 bases between. The CDR3 loop spans 17 amino acids. The chain's CDR3 is CASSHSFGGPSGTEAFF. CDR3 sequence (DNA): TGCGCCAGCAGCCACTCCTTCGGTGGTCCAAGTGGCACTGAAGCTTTCTTT.

This clone appeared once. The CDR3 here is CASSRTRGPNQPQHF. In DNA form, the CDR3 reads TGTGCCAGTAGCAGGACAAGGGGCCCGAATCAGCCCCAGCATTTT. The genes are TRBV19 and TRBJ1-5, with D possibly TRBD1 on 5 matching bases. The V end was cut by 6 bases, the J end by 4 bases, with 16 bases between. The CDR3 runs to 15 residues. CDR1 and CDR2 (germline): LNHDA, SQIVND (reference sequence). Variable domain in full (rest from reference TRBV19 and TRBJ1-5): DGGITQSPKYLFRKEGQNVTLSCEQNLNHDAMYWYRQDPGQGLRLIYYSQIVNDFQKGDIAEGYSVSREKKESFPLTVTSAQKNPTAFYLCASSRTRGPNQPQHFGDGTRLSIL.

This clone was counted only a few times. The chain has TRBV5-1 and TRBJ2-7; TRBD1 matches 8 bases. V was clipped by 4 bases and J by 3 bases; unmatched bases: 12. The V gene's germline CDR1 is SGHRS and CDR2 YFSETQ. CDR3 size: 16 residues. The CDR3 sequence is CASSPGVAGGIYEQYF. CDR3 in DNA: TGCGCCAGCAGCCCTGGGGTGGCAGGGGGCATCTACGAGCAGTACTTC. The whole variable domain, remainder taken from reference TRBV5-1 and TRBJ2-7, is KAGVTQTPRYLIKTRGQQVTLSCSPISGHRSVSWYQQTPGQGLQFLFEYFSETQRNKGNFPGRFSGRQFSNSRSEMNVSTLELGDSALYLCASSPGVAGGIYEQYFGPGTRLTVT.

The chain is built from TRBV11-2 and TRBJ1-3; TRBD1 is a possible D gene (6 bases). Germline V gene lookup returns CDR1 SGHAT and CDR2 FQNNGV. Trimming pared 5 bases from V and 2 bases from J, leaving 13 bases between. The CDR3 is 15 residues long. The CDR3 here is CASSPGGTTGNTIYF. The CDR3 coding sequence is TGTGCCAGCAGCCCAGGTGGGACAACTGGAAACACCATATATTTT.

CDR3 in DNA: TGTGCCAGCAGTTTATCAAGACAGGGGGCCTACGAGCAGTACTTC. Translated: CASSLSRQGAYEQYF. The V and J genes are TRBV27 and TRBJ2-7, with TRBD1 identical over 9 bases. Germline V gene data show CDR1 as MNHEY and CDR2 as SMNVEV (reference sequence). The CDR3 is made up of 15 amino acids. V lost 0 bases and J lost 2; bases outside the gene matches: 2.

The chain has TRBV27 and TRBJ2-1; 12 bases match TRBD2. The germline V gene has CDR1 MNHEY and CDR2 SMNVEV (reference sequence). The CDR3 has 14 amino acids. After removal of 2 bases from V and 8 bases from J, the junction contained 1 base not matched to a gene. The CDR3 spells CASSLLAGGDEQFF. In DNA form, the CDR3 reads TGTGCCAGCAGTTTACTAGCGGGAGGGGATGAGCAGTTCTTC.

Only a few counts were recorded for this clone. This rearrangement joins TRBV29-1 to TRBJ2-1; perhaps TRBD1 as D (5 bases). V gave up 5 bases and J gave up 15 bases, with 14 bases separating them. This CDR3 is 10 amino acids long. CDR1 SQVTM and CDR2 ANQGSEA come from the germline V gene. The CDR3 region has the DNA TGCAGCGTTCAGGCAGGGTATTTGTTCTTC. Its translation is CSVQAGYLFF.

This chain joins TRBV19 and TRBJ2-3; D ambiguous. The CDR3 runs 13 residues. The germline V gene has CDR1 LNHDA and CDR2 SQIVND (reference sequence). Trimming removed 3 bases from V and 0 bases from J, with 4 bases in between. CDR3 loop: CASSIFSTDTQYF. In nucleotides, the CDR3 is TGTGCCAGTAGTATTTTCAGCACAGATACGCAGTATTTT.